Listed here is a single T cell receptor beta chain. A much larger clone sits a single nucleotide away, making a read error possible. Time point noted: persistent/refractory GD, antithyroid drugs over 5 years with positive TRAb. Scientists built the TCR library using RNA that was extracted from PBMCs. Both iRepertoire HTBI primers and Arm-PCR of CDR3 regions were used to build the TCR beta libraries. Each CDR3 protein gets one entry after TCRdb re-called the multiplex PCR reads with MiXCR. The table has about 290,000 distinct CDR3 sequences, 22% seen once; the top ten hold 45% to 70%. These data are taken from a study of regulatory T cells in long-lasting Graves disease. Trimming left V 6 bases short and J 7 bases short, with 18 bases between. This CDR3 is 14 amino acids long.

The sequence derives from a female donor with Graves disease. This specimen was peripheral blood mononuclear cells (PBMCs), taken when the disease was refractory, from a patient treated with antithyroid drugs. The rearrangement joins TRBV12-3 or TRBV12-4 to TRBJ2-5, with TRBD1 as a possible D gene (7 bases). CDR3 coding DNA: TGTGCCAGCAGCTTGACAGGGTTGGGAGGGACCCAGTACTTC. Translation gives CASSLTGLGGTQYF.